Listed here is a single TCR beta chain. This specimen belongs to a study of shared T cell receptors in the human thymus. V lost 0 bases and J lost 1, with 13 bases in between. In germline, CDR1 is SGHRS, CDR2 YFSETQ. The CDR3 is made up of 16 amino acids. Assay: immunoSEQ multiplex PCR; the TCRdb copy retains only in-frame clones and omits some. The data show approximately 760,000 clones, with roughly 88% seen just once and 0.0095% to 0.013% held by the top ten. These data were also filed under a second study, of human thymus T cells. From that study: Among the donors, all were healthy Finnish infants having corrective surgery for congenital heart defects. Surgeons resected thymus tissue during corrective heart surgery. Related research found strongly overlapping thymic repertoires in unrelated individuals.

The clonotype comes from a girl less than two years old with a congenital heart defect. The sample was thymocytes. The chain couples TRBV5-1 to TRBJ2-5, with D possibly being TRBD2 (5 bases). The CDR3: CASSLVGQDSQETQYF. In nucleotides, the CDR3 is TGCGCCAGCAGCTTGGTGGGTCAGGACTCCCAAGAGACCCAGTACTTC.